The 25 T cell receptor beta chains given below trace back to one sample, sequenced in a study of shared clonotypes between healthy human individuals. The assay was immunoSEQ multiplex PCR, and TCRdb's table has in-frame clones only and misses some. Found here are about 480,000 clones, 75% to 80% of them singletons; the top ten hold around an eighth. Input material: PBMCs. These TCRs come from a woman aged 40 to 49 in good health. Some clones in this sample may be carry-over from other donors' samples.

Remarks on this clone: A far larger clone is a single base away, which makes a read error likely. The genes are TRBV7-9 and TRBJ2-1, with TRBD2 matching 11 bases. Germline V gives CDR1 SEHNR, CDR2 FQNEAQ (reference sequence). Trimming at V came to 5 bases and at J to 7 bases, leaving 7 bases not matched to a gene. The CDR3 runs to 15 residues. The CDR3 DNA follows: TGTGCCAGCAGCCCTCGGGCTAGCGGGAGGAATGAGCAGTTCTTC. Translation gives CASSPRASGRNEQFF.

This rearrangement joins TRBV27 to TRBJ2-7, with TRBD2 as a possible D gene (8 bases). The germline V and J ends were trimmed by 6 bases and 6 bases, with 21 bases remaining between them. CDR1 and CDR2 (germline): MNHEY, SMNVEV (reference sequence). This CDR3 spans 15 amino acids. CDR3 amino acids: CASSPRGERELEQYF. CDR3 coding DNA: TGTGCCAGCAGCCCCAGGGGGGAGCGGGAGCTCGAGCAGTACTTC.

This sequence joins TRBV5-1 and TRBJ1-3, with 11 nucleotides matching TRBD1. Germline V gene lookup returns CDR1 SGHRS and CDR2 YFSETQ. V lost 0 bases, J lost 0 bases, and 11 bases stayed unmatched. The CDR3 length is 20 residues. Here the CDR3 DNA reads TGCGCCAGCAGCTTGGAAGGACAGGGGGCGCTTAGTGGCTCTGGAAACACCATATATTTT. This encodes CASSLEGQGALSGSGNTIYF.

This chain links TRBV11-3 with TRBJ2-1, with 10 bases fitting TRBD1. Looked up from germline, CDR1 is SGHNT and CDR2 is YENEEA. Trimming at V came to 5 bases and at J to 4 bases, leaving 5 bases not matched to a gene. The length of the CDR3 is 15 residues. CDR3 DNA sequence: TGTGCCAGCAGCCCCGGGACAGGGGTATACAATGAGCAGTTCTTC. Encoded protein: CASSPGTGVYNEQFF.

The rearrangement joins TRBV29-1 to TRBJ2-2; 13 bases line up with TRBD2. The V and J ends lost 7 bases and 5 bases, in that order; junction bases with no gene match: 4. This CDR3 contains 14 residues. CDR1 and CDR2 from the germline V gene are SQVTM and ANQGSEA. DNA for the CDR3: TGCAGCGGGGAGACTAGCGGGAGGACCGGGGAGCTGTTTTTT. Protein sequence: CSGETSGRTGELFF.

This clone has just a few counts. The rearrangement links TRBV9 to TRBJ1-2; 9 positions agree with TRBD1. The germline CDR1 and CDR2 sequences are SGDLS and YYNGEE. V was clipped by 0 bases and J by 8 bases; unmatched bases: 17. This CDR3 is 18 amino acids long. The CDR3 reads CASSVAAREGQGRGGYTF. CDR3 nucleotide sequence: TGTGCCAGCAGCGTAGCCGCCCGGGAGGGACAGGGAAGAGGAGGCTACACCTTC.

This rearrangement joins TRBV6-5 to TRBJ2-7, with 9 bases fitting TRBD2. The CDR3 has 15 residues. From germline, CDR1 is MNHEY and CDR2 SVGAGI. V was clipped by 6 bases and J by 3 bases; unmatched bases: 9. The CDR3 coding sequence is TGTGCCAGCAGAATTACTGCGGGAGGGTTCTACGAGCAGTACTTC. Its protein product is CASRITAGGFYEQYF.

This chain uses TRBV6-5 with TRBJ1-1; a weak D match, TRBD1 (5 bases). V was trimmed by 5 bases and J by 4 bases, leaving 17 bases between them. Germline CDR1 is MNHEY and CDR2 is SVGAGI. This CDR3 contains 15 residues. The CDR3 loop reads CASSRPRGMGTEAFF. The CDR3 DNA reads TGTGCCAGCAGTCGTCCAAGGGGCATGGGCACTGAAGCTTTCTTT.

The chain combines TRBV2 with TRBJ2-5; no clear D. The CDR3 extends over 14 amino acids. Germline V lookup: CDR1 SNHLY, CDR2 FYNNEI. V was cut by 4 bases and J by 4 bases, with 13 bases left in between. CDR3 in amino acids: CASSALKYGETQYF. The CDR3 nucleotides read TGTGCCAGCAGTGCCCTAAAATACGGAGAGACCCAGTACTTC.

The rearrangement joins TRBV6-1 to TRBJ1-5; D not resolved. Trimming removed 1 base at V and 5 bases at J, with 9 bases between. The CDR3 covers 14 residues. CDR1 MNHNS and CDR2 SASEGT come from the germline V gene. DNA for the CDR3: TGTGCCAGCAGTGAAGGGAGGAGGTATCAGCCCCAGCATTTT. Translating gives CASSEGRRYQPQHF.

This clone has just a few counts. The genes are TRBV9 and TRBJ2-4; TRBD2 might be the D (6 bases). The CDR3 contains 13 residues. Trimming shortened V by 0 bases and J by 9 bases, and 10 bases separated the two germline ends. Germline V CDR1 and CDR2: SGDLS, YYNGEE. The CDR3 DNA sequence: TGTGCCAGCAGCGTAGGGCGGGGTGGCATTCAGTACTTC. It translates to CASSVGRGGIQYF.

This chain's CDR3 is CASSSSGTSEGGEQFF. The CDR3 bases are TGTGCCAGCAGTTCATCCGGGACTAGTGAGGGGGGTGAGCAGTTCTTC. V and J are TRBV6-6 and TRBJ2-1, with TRBD2 matching 8 bases. The germline gives CDR1 MNHNY, CDR2 SVGAGI (reference sequence). This CDR3 is built from 16 residues. J gave up 9 bases and V 4 bases, and 14 bases lay outside the gene matches.

The chain links TRBV25-1 to TRBJ1-1, with TRBD1 as a possible D gene (5 bases). In germline, CDR1 is MGHDK, CDR2 SYGVNS. The CDR3 runs to 15 residues. V lost 3 bases to trimming and J lost 3 bases, with 14 bases between them. CDR3 protein: CASSEWGTSHTEAFF. The CDR3 nucleotides are TGTGCCAGCAGTGAGTGGGGGACTAGTCACACTGAAGCTTTCTTT.

Notes on this clone: This likely traces to a read error, being one base from a far larger clone. The chain is built from TRBV25-1 and TRBJ1-1, with TRBD1 as a possible D gene (6 bases). The CDR3 extends over 13 amino acids. CDR1 is MGHDK and CDR2 is SYGVNS in the germline V gene. CDR3 loop: CAGSPRGNTEAFF. The CDR3 bases are TGTGCCGGCAGTCCCAGGGGGAACACTGAAGCTTTCTTT.

The rearrangement uses TRBV5-1 and TRBJ2-7; 7 nucleotides agree with TRBD1. Losses at the gene ends were 3 bases for V and 6 bases for J; bases not matched to a gene: 3. The CDR3 totals 12 residues. Germline V lookup: CDR1 SGHRS, CDR2 YFSETQ. CDR3 sequence reads: CASSSTGFEQYF. The CDR3, as DNA: TGCGCCAGCAGCTCGACAGGGTTCGAGCAGTACTTC.

The V and J genes are TRBV2 and TRBJ2-1; 13 nucleotides line up with TRBD2. V shed 8 bases and J 9 bases; nucleotides not matched to a gene: 7. Looked up from germline, CDR1 is SNHLY and CDR2 is FYNNEI. The CDR3 sequence is 14 residues long. The CDR3 DNA sequence: TGTGCCAGCCTACTAGCGGGAGGGCCGGGTGAGCAGTTCTTC. It specifies CASLLAGGPGEQFF. Full variable domain (rest looked up from reference TRBV2 and TRBJ2-1): EPEVTQTPSHQVTQMGQEVILRCVPISNHLYFYWYRQILGQKVEFLVSFYNNEISEKSEIFDDQFSVERPDGSNFTLKIRSTKLEDSAMYFCASLLAGGPGEQFFGPGTRLTVL.

The rearrangement uses TRBV29-1 and TRBJ2-3, with 7 bases matching TRBD2. The V gene's germline CDR1 is SQVTM and CDR2 ANQGSEA. CDR3 size: 13 residues. V shed 5 bases, J shed 4 bases, and the junction held 6 bases outside the gene matches. Here the CDR3 DNA reads TGCAGCGTTCCCAAGGGAGGGGCAGATACGCAGTATTTT. This sequence encodes CSVPKGGADTQYF.

This clone appeared a single time. The chain uses TRBV5-1 and TRBJ2-5; no firm D call. There are 15 residues in the CDR3. Germline V gives CDR1 SGHRS, CDR2 YFSETQ. Trimming removed 0 bases from V and 4 bases from J, with 13 bases in between. The DNA of the CDR3 is TGCGCCAGCAGCTTGGCCTTGACCCCGGGAGAGACCCAGTACTTC. Translating gives CASSLALTPGETQYF.

The chain couples TRBV9 to TRBJ1-1; D call uncertain. With 3 bases removed from V and 6 bases from J, the gap between germline ends came to 18 bases. Germline lookup yields CDR1 SGDLS and CDR2 YYNGEE. This CDR3 is 15 amino acids long. The CDR3 reads CASSARDSGGAEAFF. The CDR3 nucleotides read TGTGCCAGCAGCGCCCGAGACTCGGGCGGCGCTGAAGCTTTCTTT.

The chain links TRBV7-2 to TRBJ1-1; D is unresolved. The CDR3 runs 13 residues. CDR1 is SGHTA, CDR2 FQGNSA, per germline. V lost 5 bases and J lost 1, with 8 bases in between. The CDR3 loop reads CASSRSPNTEAFF. CDR3 nucleotide sequence: TGTGCCAGCAGCCGGAGCCCGAACACTGAAGCTTTCTTT.

On this clone: Distinct nucleotide sequences in the sample also encode this CDR3. The gene calls are TRBV9 and TRBJ2-5; D might be TRBD1 (5 bases). Germline lookup yields CDR1 SGDLS and CDR2 YYNGEE. There are 13 residues in the CDR3. V dropped 1 base and J dropped 2 bases, with 6 bases sitting between them. CDR3 protein: CASSVSGQETQYF. In nucleotides, the CDR3 is TGTGCCAGCAGCGTATCAGGGCAAGAGACCCAGTACTTC.

The genes are TRBV27 and TRBJ2-3, with 13 bases lining up with TRBD2. Trimming at V came to 6 bases and at J to 7 bases, leaving 1 base not matched to a gene. The V gene's germline CDR1 is MNHEY and CDR2 SMNVEV (reference sequence). CDR3 length equals 13 residues. CDR3 nucleotide sequence: TGTGCCAGCAGGACTAGCGGGAGGTATACGCAGTATTTT. It translates to CASRTSGRYTQYF.

The rearrangement joins TRBV6-1 to TRBJ1-1, with D possibly matching TRBD1 (6 bases). The CDR3 runs 15 residues. Germline V gene data show CDR1 as MNHNS and CDR2 as SASEGT. Trimming shortened V by 1 base and J by 10 bases, and 19 bases separated the two germline ends. The DNA of the CDR3 is TGTGCCAGCAGTGAAGTGATACGACAGGCGGTTGGAGCTTTCTTT. Translation: CASSEVIRQAVGAFF.

This clone was seen a few times. V is TRBV14 and J is TRBJ1-4, with 8 bases lining up with TRBD1. J was trimmed by 7 bases and V by 1 base; bases with no gene match: 8. The CDR3 extends over 16 amino acids. Germline assignment: CDR1 SGHDN and CDR2 FVKESK. The CDR3 loop reads CASSQGPGRGLEKLFF. As DNA, the CDR3 is TGTGCCAGCAGCCAAGGGCCGGGCAGGGGGCTTGAAAAACTGTTTTTT.

The chain couples TRBV6-5 to TRBJ1-1; D possibly corresponds to TRBD1 (6 bases). Deletions cut 2 bases from V and 5 bases from J, with 9 bases between. This CDR3 region has 13 residues. From germline, CDR1 is MNHEY and CDR2 SVGAGI. CDR3: CASSYGQPTEAFF. The CDR3 DNA is TGTGCCAGCAGTTACGGACAGCCGACTGAAGCTTTCTTT.